Listed here are 21 T cell receptor beta chains from one sample, sequenced in a study of cytomegalovirus exposure and HLA in healthy donors. Primers: 60 Vbeta forward and 13 Jbeta reverse. Generated by immunoSEQ multiplex PCR, the TCRdb table keeps only in-frame clones and is missing some. The sample carries approximately 150,000 clones, roughly two thirds recorded once. Sequenced material: PBMCs. These receptors were taken from a woman aged 30 to 39 in good health and CMV-seronegative.

This chain joins TRBV20-1 and TRBJ2-3; perhaps TRBD2 as D (5 bases). CDR3 length: 11 residues. Germline CDR1 and CDR2: DFQATT and SNEGSKA (reference sequence). Trimming stripped 5 bases from V and 6 bases from J, with 9 bases between. The CDR3 sequence is CSAGRRDTQYF. In DNA, the CDR3 is TGCAGTGCTGGGCGGAGGGATACGCAGTATTTT.

This clone was seen a single time. The DNA for the CDR3 is TGTGCCAGCAGCTTGGGACTAGCGGGGGGTCTCACAGATACGCAGTATTTT. Its translation: CASSLGLAGGLTDTQYF. The rearrangement uses TRBV7-3 and TRBJ2-3; 15 bases agree with TRBD2. The V gene's germline CDR1 is SGHTA and CDR2 FQGTGA. CDR3 length: 17 amino acids. Germline trimming cut 3 bases from V and 2 bases from J; bases unmatched to any gene: 3.

This clone was detected only a few times. This sequence joins TRBV30 and TRBJ2-1; 10 nucleotides agree with TRBD2. Per germline, CDR1 GTSNPN and CDR2 SVGIG (reference sequence). V was pared by 1 base and J by 3 bases, with 0 bases of the junction left unmatched. The CDR3 is made up of 14 amino acids. CDR3 protein: CAWSGLAGYNEQFF. The CDR3 DNA reads TGTGCCTGGAGTGGACTAGCGGGCTACAATGAGCAGTTCTTC.

The chain couples TRBV28 to TRBJ1-1, with TRBD1 matching over 9 bases. The CDR3 contains 13 residues. Looked up from germline, CDR1 is MDHEN and CDR2 is SYDVKM. V gave up 7 bases and J gave up 2 bases; unmatched junction bases: 2. The CDR3: CASMDRGNTEAFF. CDR3 in DNA: TGTGCCAGCATGGACAGGGGTAACACTGAAGCTTTCTTT.

The V gene is TRBV7-9, the J gene TRBJ1-3; D unresolved. The germline V gene has CDR1 SEHNR and CDR2 FQNEAQ (reference sequence). Trimming cost V 5 bases and J 8 bases, with 10 bases left between them. The CDR3 contains 12 residues. The DNA of the CDR3 is TGTGCCAGCAGCACCCTCGGGGACACCATATATTTT. Its translation is CASSTLGDTIYF.

This clone appeared once. The rearrangement links TRBV18 to TRBJ2-3, with D unclear. Germline lookup yields CDR1 KGHSH and CDR2 LQKENI. This CDR3 is built from 11 residues. The V end was cut by 7 bases, the J end by 5 bases, with 7 bases between. This chain's CDR3 is CASFSGDTQYF. The CDR3 DNA is TGTGCCAGCTTCTCGGGAGATACGCAGTATTTT. Together with reference TRBV18 and TRBJ2-3, the CDR3 gives the full variable domain: NAGVMQNPRHLVRRRGQEARLRCSPMKGHSHVYWYRQLPEEGLKFMVYLQKENIIDESGMPKERFSAEFPKEGPSILRIQQVVRGDSAAYFCASFSGDTQYFGPGTRLTVL.

The rearrangement joins TRBV11-2 to TRBJ2-5, with 7 nucleotides matching TRBD2. With 7 bases clipped from V and 2 bases from J, the junction kept 10 bases outside the gene matches. Germline V gene data show CDR1 as SGHAT and CDR2 as FQNNGV. The CDR3 is 15 residues long. Here the CDR3 reads CASTRSRGGQETQYF. For the CDR3, the DNA is TGTGCCAGCACCCGGTCGCGGGGAGGGCAAGAGACCCAGTACTTC.

The genes are TRBV6-6 and TRBJ1-2; D perhaps matches TRBD1 (6 bases). The CDR3 is 14 residues long. Trimming left V 5 bases short and J 4 bases short, with 14 bases between. CDR1 is MNHNY and CDR2 is SVGAGI in the germline V gene (reference sequence). DNA of the CDR3: TGTGCCAGCAGTGCCCTCCAGGGGATCTATGGCTACACCTTC. Protein product: CASSALQGIYGYTF.

This clone was seen just once. The chain carries TRBV5-4 and TRBJ2-7, with D possibly matching TRBD2 (6 bases). Trimming shortened V by 4 bases and J by 2 bases, and 13 bases separated the two germline ends. Germline V gene sequence: CDR1 SGHNT, CDR2 YYREEE (reference sequence). CDR3 size: 14 residues. CDR3 residues: CASSRVGGPYEQYF. CDR3 DNA: TGTGCCAGCAGCCGGGTGGGGGGACCCTACGAGCAGTACTTC.

The CDR3 region is CASSLGGDAYEQYF. The CDR3 region has the DNA TGTGCCAGCAGCTTAGGGGGCGACGCCTACGAGCAGTACTTC. This chain joins TRBV11-3 and TRBJ2-7; possibly TRBD1 for D (5 bases). The germline V gene has CDR1 SGHNT and CDR2 YENEEA. This CDR3 comprises 14 residues. Trimming stripped 1 base from V and 2 bases from J, with 9 bases between. Based on the CDR3 plus reference TRBV11-3 and TRBJ2-7, the full variable domain is EAGVVQSPRYKIIEKKQPVAFWCNPISGHNTLYWYLQNLGQGPELLIRYENEEAVDDSQLPKDRFSAERLKGVDSTLKIQPAELGDSAVYLCASSLGGDAYEQYFGPGTRLTVT.

The chain uses TRBV10-3 and TRBJ2-2; TRBD1 matches at 7 bases. Germline loops: CDR1 ENHRY, CDR2 SYGVKD. CDR3 length: 14 residues. Trimming cost V 6 bases and J 0 bases; bases outside gene matches: 1. DNA for the CDR3: TGTGCCATCAGCGGGACAGCGAACACCGGGGAGCTGTTTTTT. Translation gives CAISGTANTGELFF.

V gene TRBV6-6 combines with J gene TRBJ1-1; possible D gene TRBD1, 5 bases. Per germline, CDR1 MNHNY and CDR2 SVGAGI (reference sequence). With 6 bases removed from V and 4 bases from J, the gap between germline ends came to 15 bases. This CDR3 has 14 amino acids. The CDR3 coding sequence is TGTGCCAGCAGCCGTTCGGGGGAGGGCACTGAAGCTTTCTTT. Its translation: CASSRSGEGTEAFF.

This chain connects TRBV9 to TRBJ2-3, with TRBD2 matching 7 bases. Germline CDR1 is SGDLS and CDR2 is YYNGEE. Trimming cost V 0 bases and J 0 bases; bases outside gene matches: 4. This CDR3 comprises 16 residues. This chain's CDR3 is CASSVGGGPSTDTQYF. The CDR3 DNA is TGTGCCAGCAGCGTAGGGGGGGGTCCTAGCACAGATACGCAGTATTTT.

The V gene is TRBV5-6, the J gene TRBJ1-1, with unresolved D. With 4 bases removed from V and 2 bases from J, the gap between germline ends came to 6 bases. Germline V gene sequence: CDR1 SGHDT, CDR2 YYEEEE. The CDR3 covers 12 residues. The CDR3 nucleotides read TGTGCCAGCAGCGTAGATAACACTGAAGCTTTCTTT. Amino acid sequence: CASSVDNTEAFF. Looking up the rest from reference TRBV5-6 and TRBJ1-1 gives the full variable domain: DAGVTQSPTHLIKTRGQQVTLRCSPKSGHDTVSWYQQALGQGPQFIFQYYEEEERQRGNFPDRFSGHQFPNYSSELNVNALLLGDSALYLCASSVDNTEAFFGQGTRLTVV.

This chain links TRBV5-1 with TRBJ2-5; possible D gene TRBD1, 6 bases. The CDR3 consists of 16 residues. From germline, CDR1 is SGHRS and CDR2 YFSETQ. V was trimmed by 1 base and J by 2 bases, leaving 15 bases between them. CDR3 nucleotides: TGCGCCAGCAGCTTGACCTCAGGGGCCCAACAAGAGACCCAGTACTTC. Translated, it gives CASSLTSGAQQETQYF.

V is TRBV10-1 and J is TRBJ2-7; 8 positions match TRBD2. The CDR3 length is 16 residues. After removal of 6 bases from V and 0 bases from J, the junction contained 10 bases not matched to a gene. Per the germline V gene, CDR1 is WNHNN and CDR2 is SYGVQD (reference sequence). CDR3 DNA: TGCGCCAGCAGGGAGCTGTGCGGGAGGACCTCCTACGAGCAGTACTTC. It codes for CASRELCGRTSYEQYF.

The chain couples TRBV19 to TRBJ1-1; no reliable D call. CDR1 and CDR2 (germline): LNHDA, SQIVND (reference sequence). V lost 0 bases and J 9 bases, leaving 5 bases between the germline ends. The CDR3 spans 11 residues. The CDR3 here is CASSIETKAFF. CDR3 coding DNA: TGTGCCAGTAGTATAGAGACAAAAGCTTTCTTT.

J is TRBJ2-7 and V is TRBV7-2, with 10 nucleotides matching TRBD2. V trimming: 5 bases; J trimming: 1 base; junction bases outside the gene matches: 5. The CDR3 has 15 residues. Germline V CDR1 and CDR2: SGHTA, FQGNSA. The CDR3 DNA sequence: TGTGCCAGCAGCCGCATAGCGGGAGGTTCCTACGAGCAGTACTTC. Translating it yields CASSRIAGGSYEQYF.

The chain uses TRBV30 and TRBJ2-7, with D tentatively TRBD1 (5 bases). The CDR3 loop spans 14 amino acids. Trimming shortened V by 3 bases and J by 0 bases, and 12 bases separated the two germline ends. The V gene's germline CDR1 is GTSNPN and CDR2 SVGIG (reference sequence). CDR3 DNA: TGTGCCTGGAGAAATGCTGGGGCCTCCTACGAGCAGTACTTC. Translated, it gives CAWRNAGASYEQYF. The full variable domain, its missing parts supplied by reference TRBV30 and TRBJ2-7, is SQTIHQWPATLVQPVGSPLSLECTVEGTSNPNLYWYRQAAGRGLQLLFYSVGIGQISSEVPQNLSASRPQDRQFILSSKKLLLSDSGFYLCAWRNAGASYEQYFGPGTRLTVT.

For the CDR3, the DNA is TGCAGCGCTAGAGGAGCCGCTTTAGGGGACGAGCAGTACTTC. This translates into CSARGAALGDEQYF. The J gene is TRBJ2-7, the V gene TRBV29-1; TRBD1 is a possible D gene (5 bases). The germline CDR1 and CDR2 sequences are SQVTM and ANQGSEA. This CDR3 spans 14 amino acids. V was shortened by 7 bases and J by 5 bases, with 21 bases between the two germline ends.

The rearrangement uses TRBV19 and TRBJ2-1, with 7 nucleotides matching TRBD2. CDR1 and CDR2 (germline): LNHDA, SQIVND (reference sequence). V lost 5 bases to trimming and J lost 5 bases; unmatched junction nucleotides: 9. CDR3 length equals 15 residues. The CDR3 here is CASSPGLVLNNEQFF. CDR3 sequence (DNA): TGTGCCAGTAGTCCAGGACTAGTTTTGAACAATGAGCAGTTCTTC.